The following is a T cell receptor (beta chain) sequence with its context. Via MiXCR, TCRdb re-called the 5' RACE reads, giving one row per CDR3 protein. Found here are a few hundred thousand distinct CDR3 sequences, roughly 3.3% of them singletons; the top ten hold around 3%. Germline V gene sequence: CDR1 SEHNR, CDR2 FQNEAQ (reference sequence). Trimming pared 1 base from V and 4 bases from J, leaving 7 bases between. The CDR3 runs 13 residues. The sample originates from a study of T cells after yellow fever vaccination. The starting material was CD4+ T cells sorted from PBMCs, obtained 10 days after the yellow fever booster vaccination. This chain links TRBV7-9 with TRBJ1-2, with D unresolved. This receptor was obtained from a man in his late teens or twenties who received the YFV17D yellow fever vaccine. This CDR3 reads CASSLGAVYGYTF. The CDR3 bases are TGTGCCAGCAGCTTAGGTGCCGTCTATGGCTACACCTTC.